The 25 T cell receptor beta chains below were found in one sample sequenced in a study of molecular identifiers for immune sequencing clone quantification. TCRdb fed the PCR reads into MiXCR, producing one record per CDR3 protein. The table records under 600,000 distinct CDR3 sequences, around a fifth of them present only once. Sequencing was done on a sample of naive CD8+ T cells from blood, with Jurkat cell RNA spiked in. Subset specified: FACS-sorted CD8+CD4-CCR7+CD45RA+ naive T cells. The receptors stem from a human donor in good health. Some libraries in this study had Jurkat cell RNA spiked in.

This clonotype was observed a few times. V is TRBV20-1 and J is TRBJ2-7; no clear D. Germline values: CDR1 DFQATT, CDR2 SNEGSKA (reference sequence). There are 16 residues in the CDR3. V gave up 0 bases and J gave up 1 base, with 16 bases separating them. CDR3 nucleotide sequence: TGCAGTGCTAGAGATTTTTTGGCGACCTTATCCTACGAGCAGTACTTC. It is translated as CSARDFLATLSYEQYF.

This clonotype showed up just a few times. The chain couples TRBV4-3 to TRBJ1-3; D ambiguous. The CDR3 consists of 16 residues. Germline lookup yields CDR1 LGHNA and CDR2 YSLEER. V was cut by 0 bases and J by 6 bases, with 15 bases left in between. The CDR3 is CASSQDFQGLANTIYF. CDR3 in DNA: TGCGCCAGCAGCCAAGATTTCCAAGGGTTGGCAAACACCATATATTTT.

J is TRBJ2-1 and V is TRBV12-3 or TRBV12-4; D might be TRBD2 (5 bases). The CDR3 spans 18 residues. Trimming cost V 1 base and J 4 bases, with 20 bases left between them. Here the CDR3 reads CASSLGRANSEGYNEQFF. As DNA, the CDR3 is TGTGCCAGCAGTTTAGGACGGGCCAATAGCGAGGGATACAATGAGCAGTTCTTC.

This chain joins TRBV14 and TRBJ2-1, with D unresolved. The CDR3 length is 13 residues. CDR1 is SGHDN and CDR2 is FVKESK in the germline V gene. V lost 1 base and J 10 bases, leaving 11 bases between the germline ends. CDR3 coding DNA: TGTGCCAGCAGCCAAGCTGGAGTCCGGGAGCAGTTCTTC. This encodes CASSQAGVREQFF.

This clonotype was recorded at least ten times. This chain uses TRBV13 with TRBJ2-3, with 11 bases matching TRBD2. Germline assignment: CDR1 PRHDT and CDR2 FYEKMQ (reference sequence). This CDR3 region has 15 residues. Trimming removed 5 bases from V and 5 bases from J; junction bases left unmatched: 6. As DNA, the CDR3 is TGTGCCAGCAGCCATACAACTAGCGGGAGAGATACGCAGTATTTT. This sequence encodes CASSHTTSGRDTQYF.

Details on this clonotype: Since the CDR3 does not end with the conserved phenylalanine or tryptophan, this likely comes from a read error. Here the CDR3 reads CASSSGGETQYS. The CDR3 DNA reads as TGTGCCAGCAGTTCAGGGGGTGAGACCCAGTACTCC. The V and J genes are TRBV6-5 and TRBJ2-5, with 7 bases identical to TRBD1. V dropped 4 bases and J dropped 5; count of bases not matched to a gene: 1. CDR3 size: 12 residues. CDR1 and CDR2 from the germline V gene are MNHEY and SVGAGI.

This clonotype was picked up a small number of times. This chain connects TRBV6-1 to TRBJ1-5, with no clear D. The ends were cut back, 1 base at V and 4 bases at J, with 11 bases in the middle. The CDR3 consists of 15 residues. Germline V gene sequence: CDR1 MNHNS, CDR2 SASEGT. The CDR3, as DNA: TGTGCCAGCAGTGAAGACGTTGGAAGAAATCAGCCCCAGCATTTT. This sequence encodes CASSEDVGRNQPQHF.

V is TRBV12-3 or TRBV12-4 and J is TRBJ2-1; no firm D call. V lost 3 bases to trimming and J lost 8 bases, with 2 bases between them. This CDR3 comprises 10 residues. The DNA for the CDR3 is TGTGCCAGCAGTTTGGATGAGCAGTTCTTC. It encodes CASSLDEQFF.

At least ten counts were recorded for this clonotype. The genes are TRBV12-5 and TRBJ2-1; the D is unclear. Trimming took 0 bases from V and 6 from J, leaving 3 bases between them. The CDR3 totals 12 residues. Per germline, CDR1 LGHNT and CDR2 FRNRAP. The DNA for the CDR3 is TGTGCTAGTGGTTTGGTAAGCAATGAGCAGTTCTTC. Amino acids: CASGLVSNEQFF.

This clonotype was observed many times. The chain has TRBV4-3 and TRBJ1-1, with D perhaps matching TRBD1 (6 bases). The germline gives CDR1 LGHNA, CDR2 YSLEER. Trimming cost V 0 bases and J 0 bases, with 8 bases left between them. The CDR3 is made up of 15 amino acids. The CDR3, as DNA: TGCGCCAGCAGCCAAGAAAGGACAGTGAACACTGAAGCTTTCTTT. Translating it yields CASSQERTVNTEAFF.

This clonotype showed up many times. The chain employs TRBV7-9 and TRBJ2-3; D is unresolved. Germline V CDR1 and CDR2: SEHNR, FQNEAQ (reference sequence). Trimming pared 5 bases from V and 6 bases from J, leaving 21 bases between. The CDR3 extends over 16 amino acids. CDR3 protein: CASSPQTLRARDTQYF. CDR3 nucleotides: TGTGCCAGCAGCCCTCAGACGCTCCGAGCCCGGGATACGCAGTATTTT. The entire variable domain, with the rest obtained from reference TRBV7-9 and TRBJ2-3, is as follows: DTGVSQNPRHKITKRGQNVTFRCDPISEHNRLYWYRQTLGQGPEFLTYFQNEAQLEKSRLLSDRFSAERPKGSFSTLEIQRTEQGDSAMYLCASSPQTLRARDTQYFGPGTRLTVL.

V usage is TRBV2 and J usage is TRBJ2-2; 9 bases align to TRBD1. This CDR3 has 16 residues. J gave up 3 bases and V 6 bases, and 8 bases lay outside the gene matches. CDR1 SNHLY and CDR2 FYNNEI come from the germline V gene. CDR3 nucleotides: TGTGCCAGCAGAGCTACAGGGGGCGCGGACACCGGGGAGCTGTTTTTT. Its protein is CASRATGGADTGELFF. The full variable domain, in which reference TRBV2 and TRBJ2-2 provide the parts outside the CDR3, is EPEVTQTPSHQVTQMGQEVILRCVPISNHLYFYWYRQILGQKVEFLVSFYNNEISEKSEIFDDQFSVERPDGSNFTLKIRSTKLEDSAMYFCASRATGGADTGELFFGEGSRLTVL.

A note on this clonotype: This may stem from a read error, because a much larger clone lies one nucleotide away. The rearrangement joins TRBV4-3 to TRBJ2-1; a weak D match, TRBD1 (6 bases). Germline V gene data show CDR1 as LGHNA and CDR2 as YSLEER. Trimming took off 4 bases at V and 6 bases at J, with 16 bases between the two ends. The CDR3 is 15 amino acids. CDR3 sequence (DNA): TGCGCCAGCAGCCCCGAGACAGGCTATTGCAATGAGCAGTTCTTC. Translating gives CASSPETGYCNEQFF.

The chain recombines TRBV19 with TRBJ2-1; D remains ambiguous. The CDR3 totals 16 residues. The germline CDR1 and CDR2 sequences are LNHDA and SQIVND (reference sequence). Trimming left V 7 bases short and J 7 bases short, with 23 bases between. This chain's CDR3 is CASISSGGSGANEQFF. CDR3 in DNA: TGTGCCAGTATCTCGTCGGGTGGGTCAGGAGCGAATGAGCAGTTCTTC.

This clonotype was detected many times. The rearrangement uses TRBV28 and TRBJ1-3; D is perhaps TRBD1 (5 bases). This CDR3 comprises 13 residues. V was trimmed by 10 bases and J by 3 bases, leaving 13 bases between them. CDR1 and CDR2 (germline): MDHEN, SYDVKM. The CDR3 region has the DNA TGTGCCACGGCCAGGGAGATTGGAAACACCATATATTTT. Translation: CATAREIGNTIYF.

Only a few counts were recorded for this clonotype. J is TRBJ2-5 and V is TRBV6-6; 7 bases align to TRBD2. This CDR3 spans 15 amino acids. V was pared by 6 bases and J by 5 bases, with 12 bases of the junction left unmatched. Germline CDR1 and CDR2: MNHNY and SVGAGI (reference sequence). The CDR3 nucleotides are TGTGCCAGCAGCCCCGGCTGGAGCGGGGAGGAGACCCAGTACTTC. Translated: CASSPGWSGEETQYF.

The chain links TRBV6-5 to TRBJ2-1, with D tentatively TRBD2 (6 bases). This CDR3 is 15 amino acids long. Per germline, CDR1 MNHEY and CDR2 SVGAGI. V was clipped by 6 bases and J by 8 bases, with 20 bases between them. CDR3 in amino acids: CASRERAGRWDEQFF. The CDR3 DNA follows: TGTGCCAGCAGGGAGCGGGCTGGGCGATGGGATGAGCAGTTCTTC.

This clonotype was detected only a few times. The chain couples TRBV6-5 to TRBJ1-1; a possible D gene is TRBD1 (6 bases). Trimming stripped 0 bases from V and 0 bases from J, with 14 bases between. Germline loops: CDR1 MNHEY, CDR2 SVGAGI. The length of the CDR3 is 17 residues. CDR3 DNA: TGTGCCAGCAGTTACTCAAGGGACACAGGGATGAACACTGAAGCTTTCTTT. Residues: CASSYSRDTGMNTEAFF.

This clonotype appeared many times. The chain carries TRBV4-3 and TRBJ2-3, with 7 positions matching TRBD2. The germline gives CDR1 LGHNA, CDR2 YSLEER. Trimming cost V 1 base and J 2 bases; bases outside gene matches: 3. This CDR3 is 15 amino acids long. CDR3 coding DNA: TGCGCCAGCAGCCAAGGGCGGGGGTCCACAGATACGCAGTATTTT. Its translation: CASSQGRGSTDTQYF.

The genes are TRBV6-2 or TRBV6-3 and TRBJ2-5, with D tentatively TRBD1 (6 bases). Trimming removed 6 bases from V and 5 bases from J, with 19 bases in between. The CDR3 is made up of 15 amino acids. Looked up from germline, CDR1 is MNHEY and CDR2 is SVGEGT. This chain's CDR3 is CASSHWGRGSETQYF. The CDR3 bases are TGTGCCAGCAGCCACTGGGGCAGGGGCTCGGAGACCCAGTACTTC.

As regards this clonotype: This clone may be a read error of a much larger clone one base away. The chain combines TRBV7-9 with TRBJ2-7; weak D call: TRBD2 (5 bases). CDR3 size: 13 residues. The germline gives CDR1 SEHNR, CDR2 FQNEAQ (reference sequence). Trimming cost V 5 bases and J 5 bases, with 13 bases left between them. The CDR3 DNA is TGTGCCAGCAGCCCAGTGGCTAGCCACGAGCAGTACTTC. Its protein is CASSPVASHEQYF. The complete variable domain, with remaining parts taken from reference TRBV7-9 and TRBJ2-7, reads DTGVSQNPRHKITKRGQNVTFRCDPISEHNRLYWYRQTLGQGPEFLTYFQNEAQLEKSRLLSDRFSAERPKGSFSTLEIQRTEQGDSAMYLCASSPVASHEQYFGPGTRLTVT.

V and J are TRBV24-1 and TRBJ2-3, with 8 bases matching TRBD2. The length of the CDR3 is 13 residues. Germline assignment: CDR1 KGHDR and CDR2 SFDVKD. V lost 8 bases to trimming and J lost 4 bases; unmatched junction nucleotides: 4. CDR3 in amino acids: CATTSGSPDTQYF. In DNA form, the CDR3 reads TGTGCCACCACAAGCGGGAGTCCAGATACGCAGTATTTT.

Notes on this clonotype: An end of the junction differs from the germline gene, which may be a read error. This chain's CDR3 is CASSYGTAYSEQFF. The CDR3 region has the DNA TGTGCCAGCAGTTATGGGACAGCCTACAGTGAGCAGTTCTTC. The rearrangement uses TRBV6-5 and TRBJ2-1, with TRBD1 matching over 7 bases. Looked up from germline, CDR1 is MNHEY and CDR2 is SVGAGI. The length of the CDR3 is 14 residues.

This clonotype was observed many times. This chain links TRBV25-1 with TRBJ2-7; D uncertain. This CDR3 has 15 amino acids. Germline CDR1 and CDR2: MGHDK and SYGVNS. V lost 3 bases to trimming and J lost 9 bases, with 21 bases between them. CDR3 region: CASSDKSPQGKRQYF. The DNA of the CDR3 is TGTGCCAGCAGTGACAAATCGCCCCAAGGGAAACGGCAGTACTTC.

Comments on this clonotype: A read error is possible here, since a much larger clone lies one base away. This rearrangement joins TRBV5-1 to TRBJ2-3; 10 nucleotides agree with TRBD1. There are 16 residues in the CDR3. Germline V lookup: CDR1 SGHRS, CDR2 YFSETQ. The CDR3 region is CTSSSGDRGFTDTQYF. The CDR3 bases are TGCACCAGCAGCTCGGGGGACAGGGGATTCACAGATACGCAGTATTTT.